This entry lists 14 T cell receptor beta chains sequenced from one sample in a study of monozygotic twins with inflammatory bowel disease. From its re-call of the 5' RACE reads, TCRdb lists each CDR3 protein once, without DNA. Its table lists 88,000 or so distinct CDR3 sequences. Sequencing was done on a sample of blood. Receptor source: a human donor with ulcerative colitis or Crohn's disease, or a healthy co-twin of an affected twin (not recorded which).

The chain is built from TRBV10-3 and TRBJ1-5; TCRdb's D call, TRBD1, is unchecked because there is no DNA. Germline CDR1 and CDR2: ENHRY and SYGVKD. CDR3 length equals 15 residues. This CDR3 is CAISEQGEVNQPQHF.

This chain connects TRBV12-3 or TRBV12-4 to TRBJ2-3; TCRdb outputs TRBD1, but without DNA this stays unchecked. The length of the CDR3 is 17 residues. The CDR3 is CASSFFAGGTSTDTQYF.

The gene calls are TRBV2 and TRBJ1-1; lacking DNA, the TRBD1 call made by TCRdb goes unchecked. The germline V gene encodes CDR1 SNHLY and CDR2 FYNNEI. This CDR3 contains 14 residues. The CDR3 reads CASSETGGDTEAFF.

The rearrangement uses TRBV20-1 and TRBJ2-7; TCRdb calls TRBD2, which cannot be checked without DNA. The CDR3 runs 12 residues. Germline CDR1 and CDR2: DFQATT and SNEGSKA (reference sequence). The CDR3 is CSATGGRAEQYF.

The J gene is TRBJ2-3, the V gene TRBV20-1; no DNA is available, so the TRBD1 call from TCRdb remains unchecked. Germline V gene lookup returns CDR1 DFQATT and CDR2 SNEGSKA (reference sequence). This CDR3 is built from 16 residues. The CDR3 is CSARGSRTGLTDTQYF.

This chain uses TRBV7-8 with TRBJ2-1. CDR3 length equals 17 residues. Germline lookup yields CDR1 SGHVS and CDR2 FQNEAQ. The CDR3 region is CASSLARLASSYNEQFF.

This sequence joins TRBV5-1 and TRBJ2-7; lacking DNA, the TRBD1 call made by TCRdb goes unchecked. Per the germline V gene, CDR1 is SGHRS and CDR2 is YFSETQ. The CDR3 extends over 14 amino acids. CDR3 loop: CASSTRTAAYEQYF.

The genes are TRBV3-1 and TRBJ1-2. The CDR3 totals 14 residues. The germline CDR1 and CDR2 sequences are LGHDT and YNNKEL (reference sequence). CDR3 in amino acids: CASSHRDDLPGYTF.

This chain uses TRBV12-3 or TRBV12-4 with TRBJ1-3. This CDR3 spans 13 amino acids. The CDR3 protein is CASSKEGLGTIYF.

V is TRBV12-3 or TRBV12-4 and J is TRBJ2-5; absent DNA, TCRdb's TRBD1 call cannot be checked. The CDR3 extends over 13 amino acids. The chain's CDR3 is CASSPTGRETQYF.

The CDR3: CACSSYRASYTF. This sequence joins TRBV5-6 and TRBJ1-2; TCRdb reports TRBD1, a call that lacks DNA to check it against. The CDR3 runs to 12 residues. Germline CDR1 is SGHDT and CDR2 is YYEEEE.

The V call is TRBV5-1, the J call TRBJ2-1. The germline V gene has CDR1 SGHRS and CDR2 YFSETQ. This CDR3 is built from 14 residues. The CDR3 is CASSLDLDGISKFF.

V gene TRBV20-1 combines with J gene TRBJ2-5; TCRdb proposes TRBD1, but this gene call is untestable without DNA. Germline V gives CDR1 DFQATT, CDR2 SNEGSKA (reference sequence). This CDR3 spans 13 amino acids. The CDR3 sequence is CSAKGGGVETQYF.

The CDR3 spells CASSAGQGNTEAFF. The chain uses TRBV6-4 and TRBJ1-1; the TCRdb call, TRBD1, lacks DNA for checking. The CDR3 runs 14 residues. Per germline, CDR1 MRHNA and CDR2 SNTAGT.